These 26 T cell receptor beta chains came from one sample sequenced in a study of regulatory dendritic cells for organ transplantation. Profiling relied on immunoSEQ multiplex PCR, and the TCRdb table lists in-frame clones only, not all of them. The sample holds about 30,000 clones; approximately 79% are singletons and the top ten take 2% to 2.5%. The sequencing input was memory CD4+ T cells from blood. Subset: CD45RO+ memory T cells. All receptors come from a human donor in good health.

This clone was detected only once. The V and J genes are TRBV30 and TRBJ2-7; 8 bases line up with TRBD2. The CDR3 contains 16 residues. J gave up 1 base and V 0 bases, and 8 bases lay outside the gene matches. The germline CDR1 and CDR2 sequences are GTSNPN and SVGIG (reference sequence). The CDR3 spells CAWSVKSGGLSYEQYF. As DNA, the CDR3 is TGTGCCTGGAGTGTAAAAAGCGGGGGCCTATCCTACGAGCAGTACTTC.

This clone was found once. The chain links TRBV10-3 to TRBJ2-1; TRBD1 is a possible D gene (6 bases). CDR1 is ENHRY and CDR2 is SYGVKD in the germline V gene. This CDR3 has 12 residues. V was shortened by 3 bases and J by 7 bases, with 7 bases between the two germline ends. The CDR3: CAISDQGNEQFF. The CDR3 coding sequence is TGTGCCATCAGTGATCAGGGGAATGAGCAGTTCTTC.

The V gene is TRBV15, the J gene TRBJ2-3, with D maybe TRBD1 (5 bases). Germline CDR1 and CDR2: LNHNV and YYDKDF (reference sequence). Trimming cost V 5 bases and J 1 base, with 10 bases left between them. CDR3 length: 14 residues. The CDR3 DNA reads as TGTGCCACCAGCTCCAGGGCCCGCACAGATACGCAGTATTTT. This encodes CATSSRARTDTQYF.

The V gene is TRBV28, the J gene TRBJ1-2; D is undetermined. The V and J ends lost 2 bases and 4 bases respectively, with 5 bases between them. CDR3 length equals 12 residues. Germline V gene data show CDR1 as MDHEN and CDR2 as SYDVKM. In DNA form, the CDR3 reads TGTGCCAGCAGTTTAAACTCCTATGGCTACACCTTC. Translation: CASSLNSYGYTF.

The rearrangement links TRBV7-2 to TRBJ2-7; tentative D call: TRBD1 (6 bases). Germline CDR1 reads SGHTA; CDR2 reads FQGNSA. Trimming shortened V by 4 bases and J by 7 bases, and 20 bases separated the two germline ends. CDR3 length: 15 residues. As DNA, the CDR3 is TGTGCCAGCAGCTCCCATAACCTACAGGGAGAAGAGCAGTACTTC. This translates into CASSSHNLQGEEQYF.

This chain joins TRBV4-1 and TRBJ2-7; tentatively, D is TRBD1 or TRBD2 (9 bases each). This CDR3 is 20 amino acids long. CDR1 is MGHRA, CDR2 YSYEKL, per germline. V lost 0 bases and J 5 bases, leaving 29 bases between the germline ends. The CDR3 DNA is TGCGCCAGCAGCCAAGACCCACAGGGGGCGTTCGCGGGAGGGAGCCACGAGCAGTACTTC. As protein: CASSQDPQGAFAGGSHEQYF.

The J gene is TRBJ2-3, the V gene TRBV7-3; D is ambiguous. The CDR3 length is 13 residues. In germline, CDR1 is SGHTA, CDR2 FQGTGA. Trimming stripped 5 bases from V and 6 bases from J, with 12 bases between. CDR3 DNA: TGTGCCAGCAGCGAATGGGAAGGGGATACGCAGTATTTT. This sequence encodes CASSEWEGDTQYF.

The chain links TRBV14 to TRBJ2-5; 8 nucleotides match TRBD2. Germline CDR1 reads SGHDN; CDR2 reads FVKESK. CDR3 length: 15 amino acids. With V trimmed by 0 bases and J by 4 bases, 4 bases remained unmatched. Written as DNA, the CDR3 is TGTGCCAGCAGCCAAGAGTTGAGCGGGGGAGAGACCCAGTACTTC. Its protein is CASSQELSGGETQYF.

The V gene is TRBV4-2, the J gene TRBJ2-4; 10 bases match TRBD1. CDR1 and CDR2 (germline): LGHNA, YNFKEQ. V dropped 4 bases and J dropped 8; count of bases not matched to a gene: 11. The CDR3 has 16 residues. The CDR3 spells CASSPYTGQGVDIQYF. CDR3 sequence (DNA): TGTGCCAGCAGCCCATACACCGGACAGGGGGTCGACATTCAGTACTTC.

This clone was seen only a few times. The V gene is TRBV28, the J gene TRBJ2-1; a weak D match, TRBD2 (6 bases). Trimming took off 8 bases at V and 0 bases at J, with 17 bases between the two ends. Germline CDR1 MDHEN, CDR2 SYDVKM. The CDR3 sequence is 16 residues long. CDR3: CASLSYGRSSYNEQFF. The CDR3 region has the DNA TGTGCCAGCCTCTCCTACGGGAGAAGCTCCTACAATGAGCAGTTCTTC.

This chain links TRBV5-1 with TRBJ2-7; 14 nucleotides match TRBD2. This CDR3 region has 16 residues. After removal of 4 bases from V and 2 bases from J, the junction contained 5 bases not matched to a gene. Germline CDR1 SGHRS, CDR2 YFSETQ. In DNA form, the CDR3 reads TGCGCCAGCAGCAGGGGGGGACTAGCGGGAGCCTACGAGCAGTACTTC. Protein: CASSRGGLAGAYEQYF. Drawing the rest from reference TRBV5-1 and TRBJ2-7, the complete variable domain is KAGVTQTPRYLIKTRGQQVTLSCSPISGHRSVSWYQQTPGQGLQFLFEYFSETQRNKGNFPGRFSGRQFSNSRSEMNVSTLELGDSALYLCASSRGGLAGAYEQYFGPGTRLTVT.

This chain links TRBV7-9 with TRBJ2-7, with D perhaps given as TRBD1 or TRBD2 (5 bases each). Trimming pared 4 bases from V and 0 bases from J, leaving 10 bases between. The CDR3 extends over 14 amino acids. The V gene's germline CDR1 is SEHNR and CDR2 FQNEAQ (reference sequence). The CDR3 sequence: CASSYGDVSYEQYF. CDR3 coding DNA: TGTGCCAGCAGCTATGGGGACGTCTCCTACGAGCAGTACTTC.

This clone was detected only a few times. The DNA of the CDR3 is TGTGCCAGCAGCTTTCCGGGCAGATCACCCCTCCACTTT. As protein: CASSFPGRSPLHF. The chain links TRBV7-9 to TRBJ1-6; no clear D. V was cut by 3 bases and J by 10 bases, with 10 bases left in between. The V gene's germline CDR1 is SEHNR and CDR2 FQNEAQ (reference sequence). This CDR3 is built from 13 residues.

This clone was seen only a few times. The genes are TRBV30 and TRBJ2-2; TRBD2 might be the D (6 bases). The germline V gene encodes CDR1 GTSNPN and CDR2 SVGIG (reference sequence). Trimming removed 3 bases at V and 4 bases at J, with 12 bases between. CDR3 length: 14 residues. The CDR3 is CAWRQLGLTGELFF. The CDR3 DNA is TGTGCCTGGAGACAACTGGGACTCACCGGGGAGCTGTTTTTT. Full variable domain (remainder filled in from reference TRBV30 and TRBJ2-2): SQTIHQWPATLVQPVGSPLSLECTVEGTSNPNLYWYRQAAGRGLQLLFYSVGIGQISSEVPQNLSASRPQDRQFILSSKKLLLSDSGFYLCAWRQLGLTGELFFGEGSRLTVL.

The genes are TRBV28 and TRBJ2-1; 8 nucleotides line up with TRBD2. The V gene's germline CDR1 is MDHEN and CDR2 SYDVKM. Trimming cost V 6 bases and J 7 bases; bases outside gene matches: 14. The CDR3 is 16 residues long. This CDR3 reads CASSPWKAGAGNEQFF. The CDR3 nucleotides read TGTGCCAGCAGCCCTTGGAAAGCGGGAGCAGGGAATGAGCAGTTCTTC.

The chain is built from TRBV7-6 and TRBJ1-1; D may be TRBD1 (5 bases). The germline V gene has CDR1 SGHVS and CDR2 FNYEAQ. The CDR3 has 17 residues. V lost 5 bases and J 3 bases, leaving 22 bases between the germline ends. The CDR3 here is CASSPGGHRQIYTEAFF. The CDR3 nucleotides are TGTGCCAGCAGCCCCGGAGGACACCGCCAAATATACACTGAAGCTTTCTTT. Variable domain in full (rest from reference TRBV7-6 and TRBJ1-1): GAGVSQSPRYKVTKRGQDVALRCDPISGHVSLYWYRQALGQGPEFLTYFNYEAQQDKSGLPNDRFSAERPEGSISTLTIQRTEQRDSAMYRCASSPGGHRQIYTEAFFGQGTRLTVV.

The rearrangement joins TRBV2 to TRBJ1-5; 8 bases map to TRBD1. After removal of 6 bases from V and 7 bases from J, the junction contained 8 bases not matched to a gene. Germline assignment: CDR1 SNHLY and CDR2 FYNNEI. The CDR3 covers 14 residues. For the CDR3, the DNA is TGTGCCAGCAGCAGGCAGGGGGCGGCACAGCCCCAGCATTTT. Protein product: CASSRQGAAQPQHF.

In the case of this clone: One end of the junction does not line up with germline, which may come from a read error. The gene calls are TRBV5-1 and TRBJ1-1; TRBD1 matches at 7 bases. CDR1 is SGHRS, CDR2 YFSETQ, per germline. The CDR3 loop spans 13 amino acids. This CDR3 reads CAGSLTGLTEAFF. The CDR3 DNA follows: TGCGCCGGCAGCTTGACAGGGTTGACTGAAGCTTTCTTT.

This sequence joins TRBV16 and TRBJ2-2, with 7 bases aligning to TRBD1. Trimming cost V 4 bases and J 3 bases; bases outside gene matches: 5. The CDR3 has 15 amino acids. CDR1 is KGHSY and CDR2 is FQNENV in the germline V gene. CDR3 sequence reads: CASSPDRSYTGELFF. CDR3 DNA: TGTGCCAGCAGCCCGGACAGGTCGTACACCGGGGAGCTGTTTTTT. The variable domain in full, with the rest retrieved from reference TRBV16 and TRBJ2-2, is GEEVAQTPKHLVRGEGQKAKLYCAPIKGHSYVFWYQQVLKNEFKFLISFQNENVFDETGMPKERFSAKCLPNSPCSLEIQATKLEDSAVYFCASSPDRSYTGELFFGEGSRLTVL.

The J gene is TRBJ1-1, the V gene TRBV4-3; tentatively, D is TRBD1 (5 bases). Germline values: CDR1 LGHNA, CDR2 YSLEER. V was pared by 3 bases and J by 8 bases, with 13 bases between. This CDR3 contains 13 residues. The CDR3 loop reads CASSHLGGREAFF. In nucleotides, the CDR3 is TGCGCCAGCAGCCACCTCGGGGGACGAGAAGCTTTCTTT.

V and J are TRBV7-9 and TRBJ2-1; 12 bases are shared with TRBD2. Germline loops: CDR1 SEHNR, CDR2 FQNEAQ (reference sequence). V shed 1 base and J 6 bases; nucleotides not matched to a gene: 1. There are 15 residues in the CDR3. As DNA, the CDR3 is TGTGCCAGCAGCTTAGGGACTAGCGGGACCAATGAGCAGTTCTTC. Translated: CASSLGTSGTNEQFF.

The rearrangement joins TRBV12-1 to TRBJ2-7; the table's TRBD2 call for D was not verified on the DNA. TRBV12-1 is termed a pseudogene. CDR3 length: 23 amino acids. DNA of the CDR3: TGTGCCAGCAGCTTTCCTCTCTCTCGACTAGCGGGAGTGGGGGGCCGGCCTAAATACGAGCAGTACTTC. Protein: CASSFPLSRLAGVGGRPKYEQYF.

This clone was counted between two and nine times. V and J are TRBV6-4 and TRBJ2-3; possibly TRBD1 or TRBD2 for D (5 bases each). The CDR3 is 14 residues long. In germline, CDR1 is MRHNA, CDR2 SNTAGT. V lost 8 bases to trimming and J lost 2 bases, with 14 bases between them. The CDR3 sequence is CASGGRPITDTQYF. In DNA form, the CDR3 reads TGTGCCAGCGGGGGACGGCCAATCACAGATACGCAGTATTTT.

V usage is TRBV10-2 and J usage is TRBJ2-5; 7 bases fit TRBD2. The germline gives CDR1 WSHSY, CDR2 SAAADI. V was pared by 3 bases and J by 3 bases, with 10 bases of the junction left unmatched. This CDR3 is built from 16 residues. This chain's CDR3 is CASSDGGEELKETQYF. The CDR3 nucleotides read TGCGCCAGCAGTGATGGGGGGGAGGAATTGAAAGAGACCCAGTACTTC.

This clone has just one count. The chain uses TRBV7-3 and TRBJ2-1, with TRBD1 as a possible D gene (6 bases). V was pared by 5 bases and J by 5 bases, with 16 bases between. The CDR3 loop spans 15 amino acids. The germline CDR1 and CDR2 sequences are SGHTA and FQGTGA. The CDR3 DNA reads as TGTGCCAGCAGCGACGCCAGGGGTTTAAACAATGAGCAGTTCTTC. It translates to CASSDARGLNNEQFF.

The V call is TRBV19, the J call TRBJ1-6; no definite D call. The CDR3 consists of 14 residues. V was shortened by 7 bases and J by 0 bases, with 7 bases between the two germline ends. The germline CDR1 and CDR2 sequences are LNHDA and SQIVND (reference sequence). CDR3 residues: CASTYSSYNSPLHF. CDR3 coding DNA: TGTGCCAGTACGTACAGCTCCTATAATTCACCCCTCCACTTT.